The entry that follows covers one T cell receptor beta chain sequence. This specimen comes from a study of shared clonotypes between healthy human individuals. The CDR3 totals 11 residues. Germline V CDR1 and CDR2: ENHRY, SYGVKD. The V end lost 11 bases, the J end lost 2 bases, and 9 bases lay between the germline ends. This table comes from immunoSEQ multiplex PCR, and its TCRdb copy is limited to in-frame clones, with some not included. Of about 2.4 million clones listed, about 92% were seen once; the top ten hold around 0.14%. CD45RA+ naive and CD45RA-negative memory subsets were separated from CD4+ cells.

Sequencing input: naive CD4+ T cells sorted from blood. Subset defined: CD45RA+ positively selected. V is TRBV10-3 and J is TRBJ2-5; the D is unclear. This receptor was taken from a man aged 18-30 years in good health. Written as DNA, the CDR3 is TGTGCCTCGGGCATACAAGAGACCCAGTACTTC. Protein: CASGIQETQYF.